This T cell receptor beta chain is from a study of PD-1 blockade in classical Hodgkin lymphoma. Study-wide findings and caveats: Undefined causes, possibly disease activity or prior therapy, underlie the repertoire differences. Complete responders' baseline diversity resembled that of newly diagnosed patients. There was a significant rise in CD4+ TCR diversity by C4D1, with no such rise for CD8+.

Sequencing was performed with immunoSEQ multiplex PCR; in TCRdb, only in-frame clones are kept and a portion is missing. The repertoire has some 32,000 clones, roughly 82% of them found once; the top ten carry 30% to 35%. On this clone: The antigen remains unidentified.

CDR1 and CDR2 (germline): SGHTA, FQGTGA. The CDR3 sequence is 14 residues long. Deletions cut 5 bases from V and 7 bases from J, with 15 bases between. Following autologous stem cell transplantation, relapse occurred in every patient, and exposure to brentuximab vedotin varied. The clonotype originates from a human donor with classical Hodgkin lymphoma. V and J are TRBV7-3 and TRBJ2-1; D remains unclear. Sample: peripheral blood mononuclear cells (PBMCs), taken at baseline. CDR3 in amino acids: CASSPQGTSNEQFF. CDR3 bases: TGTGCCAGCAGCCCTCAAGGTACTTCGAATGAGCAGTTCTTC. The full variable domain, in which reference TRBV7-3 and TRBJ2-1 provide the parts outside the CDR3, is GAGVSQTPSNKVTEKGKYVELRCDPISGHTALYWYRQSLGQGPEFLIYFQGTGAADDSGLPNDRFFAVRPEGSVSTLKIQRTERGDSAVYLCASSPQGTSNEQFFGPGTRLTVL.